Below are 30 T cell receptor beta chains sequenced from a single sample in a study of control samples from healthy donors and cancer patients. The assay was immunoSEQ multiplex PCR, and TCRdb's table has in-frame clones only and misses some. The table includes about 95,000 clones, less than 90% detected once. Sample: blood. These TCRs come from a woman aged 70 to 79 in good health.

The J gene is TRBJ1-1, the V gene TRBV5-1; D may be TRBD1 (6 bases). Germline V lookup: CDR1 SGHRS, CDR2 YFSETQ. The CDR3 has 17 amino acids. Trimming pared 5 bases from V and 3 bases from J, leaving 23 bases between. CDR3 amino acids: CASSFTTKLGGHTEAFF. Here the CDR3 DNA reads TGCGCCAGCAGTTTTACAACCAAATTAGGGGGGCACACTGAAGCTTTCTTT. The full variable domain, in which reference TRBV5-1 and TRBJ1-1 provide the parts outside the CDR3, is KAGVTQTPRYLIKTRGQQVTLSCSPISGHRSVSWYQQTPGQGLQFLFEYFSETQRNKGNFPGRFSGRQFSNSRSEMNVSTLELGDSALYLCASSFTTKLGGHTEAFFGQGTRLTVV.

This chain links TRBV7-9 with TRBJ1-2; tentative D call: TRBD1 (5 bases). The CDR3 runs 12 residues. The germline V and J ends were trimmed by 6 bases and 8 bases, with 13 bases remaining between them. The V gene's germline CDR1 is SEHNR and CDR2 FQNEAQ (reference sequence). CDR3: CASRQGEEGYTF. DNA for the CDR3: TGTGCCAGCAGGCAGGGAGAGGAGGGCTACACCTTC.

The chain links TRBV2 to TRBJ2-3; 11 bases are shared with TRBD2. Germline assignment: CDR1 SNHLY and CDR2 FYNNEI. J gave up 5 bases and V 2 bases, and 3 bases lay outside the gene matches. The CDR3 has 15 amino acids. The DNA for the CDR3 is TGTGCCAGCAGTGAAACTAGCGGGAGTCAAGATACGCAGTATTTT. The encoded protein is CASSETSGSQDTQYF.

About this clone itself: A read error may explain this, as a much larger clone is one base away. V usage is TRBV24-1 and J usage is TRBJ1-5; no clear D gene. Trimming cost V 4 bases and J 0 bases, with 3 bases left between them. The CDR3 has 13 residues. Germline values: CDR1 KGHDR, CDR2 SFDVKD. Written as DNA, the CDR3 is TGTGCCACCAGTGAAGATAGCAATCAGCCCCAGCATTTT. Translating gives CATSEDSNQPQHF.

The chain combines TRBV29-1 with TRBJ2-1, with D possibly being TRBD1 (6 bases). The V gene's germline CDR1 is SQVTM and CDR2 ANQGSEA. Trimming shortened V by 8 bases and J by 8 bases, and 22 bases separated the two germline ends. This CDR3 contains 14 residues. For the CDR3, the DNA is TGCAGCTTCCGAGGGACACTTCTAGGGGATGAGCAGTTCTTC. Translated: CSFRGTLLGDEQFF.

The gene calls are TRBV27 and TRBJ1-1, with D unresolved. V lost 0 bases and J lost 4, with 12 bases in between. Germline V gives CDR1 MNHEY, CDR2 SMNVEV (reference sequence). The CDR3 is 15 amino acids. CDR3: CASSLSPGSGTEAFF. The DNA for the CDR3 is TGTGCCAGCAGTTTATCGCCGGGAAGTGGCACTGAAGCTTTCTTT.

The chain carries TRBV7-9 and TRBJ2-1; D unresolved. V lost 4 bases to trimming and J lost 5 bases, with 6 bases between them. Germline loops: CDR1 SEHNR, CDR2 FQNEAQ (reference sequence). This CDR3 comprises 12 residues. CDR3 nucleotide sequence: TGTGCCAGCAGCTCTAGAGACAATGAGCAGTTCTTC. This gives the protein CASSSRDNEQFF.

The chain couples TRBV6-1 to TRBJ1-3, with D possibly being TRBD1 (6 bases). Per germline, CDR1 MNHNS and CDR2 SASEGT. The CDR3 extends over 17 amino acids. Trimming cost V 3 bases and J 0 bases, with 15 bases left between them. The CDR3 spells CASSDSGQKVSGNTIYF. The CDR3 DNA reads as TGTGCCAGCAGTGATTCAGGACAGAAGGTCTCTGGAAACACCATATATTTT.

V and J are TRBV5-5 and TRBJ1-2; maybe TRBD1 (6 bases). From germline, CDR1 is SGHKS and CDR2 YYEKEE (reference sequence). V lost 4 bases and J 2 bases, leaving 12 bases between the germline ends. CDR3 length: 14 residues. In DNA, the CDR3 is TGTGCCAGCAGCAACGGACAGAGAAACTATGGCTACACCTTC. This translates into CASSNGQRNYGYTF.

The CDR3 sequence is CAWTSTNTGELFF. CDR3 sequence (DNA): TGTGCCTGGACGAGTACGAACACCGGGGAGCTGTTTTTT. The V gene is TRBV30, the J gene TRBJ2-2; D remains unclear. The V end lost 4 bases, the J end lost 0 bases, and 6 bases lay between the germline ends. Germline lookup yields CDR1 GTSNPN and CDR2 SVGIG (reference sequence). This CDR3 has 13 residues.

The J gene is TRBJ2-7, the V gene TRBV10-2; tentative D call: TRBD2 (6 bases). V was shortened by 8 bases and J by 3 bases, with 17 bases between the two germline ends. The CDR3 extends over 14 amino acids. Germline-derived CDR1 and CDR2 are WSHSY and SAAADI. The CDR3 loop reads CASGISGPDYEQYF. CDR3 DNA sequence: TGCGCCAGCGGAATTAGCGGCCCGGACTACGAGCAGTACTTC.

As concerns this clone: Other DNA sequences in the sample encode the same CDR3. The genes are TRBV3-1 (or the pseudogene TRBV3-2) and TRBJ1-5; no firm D call. Trimming took 1 base from V and 4 from J, leaving 8 bases between them. This CDR3 spans 14 amino acids. Germline V gives CDR1 LGHDT, CDR2 YNNKEL (reference sequence). The CDR3 sequence: CASSQGGGNQPQHF. DNA for the CDR3: TGTGCCAGCAGCCAAGGGGGTGGAAATCAGCCCCAGCATTTT.

The chain uses TRBV6-5 and TRBJ2-7, with a possible D match to TRBD2 (6 bases). The CDR3 extends over 14 amino acids. Germline V gene sequence: CDR1 MNHEY, CDR2 SVGAGI. The V end was cut by 8 bases, the J end by 2 bases, with 16 bases between. CDR3 bases: TGTGCCAGCGGCACCGGGACTCGACCCTACGAGCAGTACTTC. Translation: CASGTGTRPYEQYF.

The chain links TRBV11-3 to TRBJ1-6; no reliable D call. Germline lookup yields CDR1 SGHNT and CDR2 YENEEA. V lost 1 base, J lost 4 bases, and 14 bases lay in between. CDR3 length equals 17 residues. CDR3 nucleotide sequence: TGTGCCAGCAGCTTAGGAGGGCGGTCGTTGTATAATTCACCCCTCCACTTT. This encodes CASSLGGRSLYNSPLHF.

The J gene is TRBJ1-1, the V gene TRBV19, with 7 bases that match TRBD1. The trim removed 0 bases at V and 4 bases at J, leaving 11 bases unmatched. Germline-derived CDR1 and CDR2 are LNHDA and SQIVND (reference sequence). The CDR3 has 17 residues. This chain's CDR3 is CASSIDIGLQGITEAFF. The DNA for the CDR3 is TGTGCCAGTAGTATAGATATTGGGCTACAGGGGATCACTGAAGCTTTCTTT.

This chain links TRBV3-1 (or the pseudogene TRBV3-2) with TRBJ1-3, with no clear D. Germline lookup yields CDR1 LGHDT and CDR2 YNNKEL (reference sequence). Trimming cost V 1 base and J 4 bases, with 2 bases left between them. The CDR3 runs 12 residues. The CDR3 sequence is CASSQAGNTIYF. The CDR3, as DNA: TGTGCCAGCAGCCAAGCAGGAAACACCATATATTTT.

Here the CDR3 reads CATSGGNRNTIYF. The CDR3 DNA is TGTGCCACCAGCGGAGGGAACAGAAACACCATATATTTT. The rearrangement joins TRBV15 to TRBJ1-3; D uncertain. The V end was cut by 5 bases, the J end by 5 bases, with 10 bases between. The CDR3 loop spans 13 amino acids. Germline V gene sequence: CDR1 LNHNV, CDR2 YYDKDF (reference sequence).

The gene calls are TRBV5-1 and TRBJ2-2; no clear D. The ends were cut back, 4 bases at V and 0 bases at J, with 10 bases in the middle. Germline CDR1 reads SGHRS; CDR2 reads YFSETQ. This CDR3 region has 15 residues. CDR3 protein: CASSRARTNTGELFF. The CDR3 DNA reads as TGCGCCAGCAGCCGAGCCAGGACGAACACCGGGGAGCTGTTTTTT.

V is TRBV4-3 and J is TRBJ1-1; D is unclear. CDR1 is LGHNA and CDR2 is YSLEER in the germline V gene. CDR3 length: 17 amino acids. V lost 0 bases and J 0 bases, leaving 14 bases between the germline ends. CDR3 DNA: TGCGCCAGCAGCCAAGATCTAGGCCGAGCATTGAACACTGAAGCTTTCTTT. Encoded protein: CASSQDLGRALNTEAFF.

The chain combines TRBV5-4 with TRBJ1-1; D is possibly TRBD1 (5 bases). V was clipped by 4 bases and J by 1 base, with 14 bases between them. The CDR3 is 15 residues long. Looked up from germline, CDR1 is SGHNT and CDR2 is YYREEE (reference sequence). The CDR3 loop reads CASSPGAGENTEAFF. The CDR3 DNA is TGTGCCAGCAGCCCTGGGGCAGGTGAGAACACTGAAGCTTTCTTT.

This chain uses TRBV7-2 with TRBJ1-2, with TRBD1 as a possible D gene (6 bases). Germline values: CDR1 SGHTA, CDR2 FQGNSA. This CDR3 is built from 14 residues. Trimming took 5 bases from V and 0 from J, leaving 10 bases between them. CDR3 bases: TGTGCCAGCAGCCCCTCAGGGGCTAACTATGGCTACACCTTC. It specifies CASSPSGANYGYTF.

This rearrangement joins TRBV6-2 or TRBV6-3 to TRBJ1-1, with a weak D call TRBD1 (5 bases). Between the trimmed V and J ends, which lost 5 bases and 6 bases, there was a span of 10 bases. This CDR3 has 12 amino acids. Per germline, CDR1 MNHEY and CDR2 SVGEGT. As DNA, the CDR3 is TGTGCCAGCAGTCCCCAGGGTTCTGAAGCTTTCTTT. Its protein product is CASSPQGSEAFF.

V is TRBV5-8 and J is TRBJ2-7, with D possibly matching TRBD2 (6 bases). This CDR3 contains 15 residues. Germline V lookup: CDR1 SGHTS, CDR2 YDEGEE. V was shortened by 6 bases and J by 2 bases, with 18 bases between the two germline ends. CDR3 in amino acids: CASTQTTGLPYEQYF. For the CDR3, the DNA is TGTGCCAGCACTCAGACGACCGGACTACCCTACGAGCAGTACTTC.

The J gene is TRBJ1-4, the V gene TRBV6-6, with D perhaps TRBD1 (5 bases). The CDR3 extends over 14 amino acids. The V end lost 6 bases, the J end lost 6 bases, and 14 bases lay between the germline ends. Germline V gives CDR1 MNHNY, CDR2 SVGAGI (reference sequence). CDR3 nucleotide sequence: TGTGCCAGCAGCCGGGGACGGAGCTATGAAAAACTGTTTTTT. This codes for CASSRGRSYEKLFF.

This chain uses TRBV5-6 with TRBJ2-7; D ambiguous. CDR1 and CDR2 from the germline V gene are SGHDT and YYEEEE. V lost 4 bases to trimming and J lost 3 bases, with 8 bases between them. CDR3 size: 12 residues. The CDR3 spells CASSRLGYEQYF. CDR3 nucleotide sequence: TGTGCCAGCAGCCGCCTAGGCTACGAGCAGTACTTC. The whole variable domain, remainder taken from reference TRBV5-6 and TRBJ2-7, is DAGVTQSPTHLIKTRGQQVTLRCSPKSGHDTVSWYQQALGQGPQFIFQYYEEEERQRGNFPDRFSGHQFPNYSSELNVNALLLGDSALYLCASSRLGYEQYFGPGTRLTVT.

V and J are TRBV5-4 and TRBJ1-6, with D hard to call. The CDR3 length is 15 residues. The germline V gene encodes CDR1 SGHNT and CDR2 YYREEE (reference sequence). V was clipped by 0 bases and J by 1 base, with 5 bases between them. CDR3 loop: CASSLGTSYNSPLHF. CDR3 coding DNA: TGTGCCAGCAGCTTGGGTACGTCCTATAATTCACCCCTCCACTTT. Together with reference TRBV5-4 and TRBJ1-6, the CDR3 gives the full variable domain: ETGVTQSPTHLIKTRGQQVTLRCSSQSGHNTVSWYQQALGQGPQFIFQYYREEENGRGNFPPRFSGLQFPNYSSELNVNALELDDSALYLCASSLGTSYNSPLHFGNGTRLTVT.

V and J are TRBV10-3 and TRBJ1-1; a weak D match, TRBD1 (6 bases). Germline lookup yields CDR1 ENHRY and CDR2 SYGVKD. This CDR3 has 14 amino acids. The V gene lost 4 bases and the J gene lost 5 bases, with 14 bases spanning the gap. The CDR3 DNA sequence: TGTGCCATCAGTGTACAGGGTCCCGGAACTGAAGCTTTCTTT. Amino acids: CAISVQGPGTEAFF.

This clone turned up a few times. This rearrangement joins TRBV19 to TRBJ1-1, with 7 bases lining up with TRBD1. Germline CDR1 LNHDA, CDR2 SQIVND (reference sequence). The J segment lost 2 bases and the V segment lost 6 bases, leaving 12 bases of the junction unmatched. The CDR3 is 16 residues long. The CDR3 here is CASSHPPGQTNTEAFF. CDR3 DNA: TGTGCCAGTAGCCATCCCCCGGGACAGACAAACACTGAAGCTTTCTTT.

The chain links TRBV6-2 or TRBV6-3 to TRBJ2-2; D possibly uses TRBD1 or TRBD2 (5 bases each). This CDR3 spans 15 amino acids. Trimming stripped 6 bases from V and 0 bases from J, with 11 bases between. CDR1 is MNHEY, CDR2 SVGEGT, per germline. Written as DNA, the CDR3 is TGTGCCAGCAGCCGGGACCTCGCGAACACCGGGGAGCTGTTTTTT. This translates into CASSRDLANTGELFF.

The genes are TRBV6-1 and TRBJ2-7; 10 nucleotides align to TRBD2. In germline, CDR1 is MNHNS, CDR2 SASEGT. The V segment lost 5 bases and the J segment 1 base; nucleotides outside the gene matches: 5. The CDR3 contains 15 residues. CDR3 in amino acids: CASSPGLAWSYEQYF. DNA for the CDR3: TGTGCCAGCAGTCCGGGACTAGCGTGGTCCTACGAGCAGTACTTC.